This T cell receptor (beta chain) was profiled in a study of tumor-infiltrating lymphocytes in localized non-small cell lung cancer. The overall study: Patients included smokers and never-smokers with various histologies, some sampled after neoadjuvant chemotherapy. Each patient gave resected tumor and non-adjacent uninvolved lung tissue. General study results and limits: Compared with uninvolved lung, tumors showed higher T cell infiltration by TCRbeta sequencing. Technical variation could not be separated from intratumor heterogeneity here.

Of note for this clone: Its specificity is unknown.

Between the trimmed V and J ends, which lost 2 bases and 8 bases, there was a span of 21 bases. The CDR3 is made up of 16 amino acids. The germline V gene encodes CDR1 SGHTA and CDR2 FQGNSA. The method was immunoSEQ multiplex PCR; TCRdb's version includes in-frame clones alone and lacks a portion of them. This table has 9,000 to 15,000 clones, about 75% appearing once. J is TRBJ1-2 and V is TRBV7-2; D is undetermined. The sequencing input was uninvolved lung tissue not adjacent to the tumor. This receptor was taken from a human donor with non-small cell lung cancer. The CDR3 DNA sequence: TGTGCCAGCAGCTTAATCCCGGGCACCGGCTTTGGCGGCTACACCTTC. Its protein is CASSLIPGTGFGGYTF.